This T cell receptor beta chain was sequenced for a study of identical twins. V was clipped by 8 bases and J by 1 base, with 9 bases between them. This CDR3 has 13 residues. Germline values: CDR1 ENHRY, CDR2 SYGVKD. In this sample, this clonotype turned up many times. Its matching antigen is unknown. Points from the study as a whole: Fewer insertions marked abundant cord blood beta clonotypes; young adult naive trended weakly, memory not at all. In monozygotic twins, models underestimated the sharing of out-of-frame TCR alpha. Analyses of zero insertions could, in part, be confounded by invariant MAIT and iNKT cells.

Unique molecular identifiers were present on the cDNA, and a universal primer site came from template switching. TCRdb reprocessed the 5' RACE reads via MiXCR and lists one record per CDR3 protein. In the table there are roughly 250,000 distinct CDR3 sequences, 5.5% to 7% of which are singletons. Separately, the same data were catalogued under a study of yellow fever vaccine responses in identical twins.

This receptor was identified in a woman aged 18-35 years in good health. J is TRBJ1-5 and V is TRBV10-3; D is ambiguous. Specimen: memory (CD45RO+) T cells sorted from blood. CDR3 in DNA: TGTGCCATCCGAGAAGGGAGCAATCAGCCCCAGCATTTT. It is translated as CAIREGSNQPQHF.